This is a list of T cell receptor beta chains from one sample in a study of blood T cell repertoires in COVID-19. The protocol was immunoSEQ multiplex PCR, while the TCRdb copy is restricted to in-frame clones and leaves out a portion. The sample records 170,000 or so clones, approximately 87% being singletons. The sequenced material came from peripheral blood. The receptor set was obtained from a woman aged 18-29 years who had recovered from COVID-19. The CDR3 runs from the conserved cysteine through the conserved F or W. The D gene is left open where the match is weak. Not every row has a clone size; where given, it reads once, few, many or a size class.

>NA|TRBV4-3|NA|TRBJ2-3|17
CASSQERSGGPTDTQYF
TGCGCCAGCAGCCAAGAGAGATCGGGCGGGCCCACAGATACGCAGTATTTT
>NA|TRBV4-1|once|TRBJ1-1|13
CASSPTGPIEAFF
TGCGCCAGCAGCCCCACAGGGCCTATTGAAGCTTTCTTT
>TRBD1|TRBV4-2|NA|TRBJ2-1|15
CASNSGTVNYNEQFF
TGTGCCAGCAACTCCGGGACAGTGAATTACAATGAGCAGTTCTTC
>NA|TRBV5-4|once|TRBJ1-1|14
CASGDQGRNTEAFF
TGTGCCAGCGGGGACCAGGGGCGGAACACTGAAGCTTTCTTT
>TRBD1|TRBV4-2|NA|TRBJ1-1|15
CASSPGTTGGTEAFF
TGTGCCAGCAGCCCCGGCACGACAGGGGGGACTGAAGCTTTCTTT
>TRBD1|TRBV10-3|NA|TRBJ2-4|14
CAISSGQGGDIQYF
TGTGCCATCAGCTCGGGACAGGGGGGTGACATTCAGTACTTC
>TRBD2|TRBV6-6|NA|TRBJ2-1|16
CASSSLSASGINEQFF
TGTGCCAGCAGTTCTCTGTCGGCTAGCGGGATCAATGAGCAGTTCTTC
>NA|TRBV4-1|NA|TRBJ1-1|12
CASSRKSTEAFF
TGCGCCAGCAGCCGCAAGAGCACTGAAGCTTTCTTT
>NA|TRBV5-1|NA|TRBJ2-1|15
CASRALASYYNEQFF
TGCGCCAGCCGGGCCCTAGCGAGCTATTACAATGAGCAGTTCTTC
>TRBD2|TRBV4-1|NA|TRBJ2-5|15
CASSLYSGGEETQYF
TGCGCCAGCAGCCTATATAGCGGGGGGGAAGAGACCCAGTACTTC
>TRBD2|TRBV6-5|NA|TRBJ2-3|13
CASSYSLGLVQYF
TGTGCCAGCAGTTACTCCCTAGGACTAGTGCAGTATTTT
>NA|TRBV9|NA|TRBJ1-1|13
CASSQVVNTEAFF
TGTGCCAGCAGCCAAGTAGTGAACACTGAAGCTTTCTTT
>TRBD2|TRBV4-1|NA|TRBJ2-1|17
CASSRQASGEHYNEQFF
TGCGCCAGCAGCCGTCAGGCCAGCGGGGAGCACTACAATGAGCAGTTCTTC
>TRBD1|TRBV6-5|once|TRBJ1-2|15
CASSYDTGADYGYTF
TGTGCCAGCAGTTACGACACAGGGGCAGACTATGGCTACACCTTC
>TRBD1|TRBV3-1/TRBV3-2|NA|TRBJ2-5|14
CASSLRQGQETQYF
TGTGCCAGCAGCCTCCGACAGGGGCAAGAGACCCAGTACTTC
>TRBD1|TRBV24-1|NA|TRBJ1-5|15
CATSVSDRGGQPQHF
TGTGCCACCAGTGTGAGCGACAGGGGAGGACAGCCCCAGCATTTT
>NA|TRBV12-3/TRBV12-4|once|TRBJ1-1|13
CASQSFSNTEAFF
TGTGCCAGCCAAAGCTTTTCGAACACTGAAGCTTTCTTT
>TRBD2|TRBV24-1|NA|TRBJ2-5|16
CATSDFPTSGRETQYF
TGTGCCACCAGTGATTTTCCTACTAGCGGGAGGGAGACCCAGTACTTC
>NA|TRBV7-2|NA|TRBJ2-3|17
CASDTIIWGGLADTQYF
TGTGCCAGCGACACTATCATTTGGGGGGGCCTGGCAGATACGCAGTATTTT
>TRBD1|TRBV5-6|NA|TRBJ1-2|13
CASSQKGQYGYTF
TGTGCCAGCAGCCAAAAGGGACAGTATGGCTACACCTTC
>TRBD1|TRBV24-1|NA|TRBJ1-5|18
CATSDDRGRTDSNQPQHF
TGTGCCACCAGTGATGACAGGGGCAGAACCGATAGCAATCAGCCCCAGCATTTT
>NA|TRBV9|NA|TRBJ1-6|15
CASSVGGAYNSPLHF
TGTGCCAGCAGCGTAGGGGGGGCCTATAATTCACCCCTCCACTTT
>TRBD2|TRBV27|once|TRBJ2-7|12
CASSLGRGEQYF
TGTGCCAGCAGTTTAGGGAGGGGAGAGCAGTACTTC
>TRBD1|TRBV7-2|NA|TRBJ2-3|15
CASSLTGQGASTQYF
TGTGCCAGCAGCTTAACGGGACAGGGGGCATCGACGCAGTATTTT
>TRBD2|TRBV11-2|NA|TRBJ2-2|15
CASSPSGRDTGELFF
TGTGCCAGCAGCCCCAGCGGGAGGGACACCGGGGAGCTGTTTTTT